This paragraph covers one TCR beta chain sequence. Its antigen is not yet known. The record has no base qualities; no much larger clone is one base away. Library prep was done by multiplex PCR. Sequencing took place on a 454 GS FLX. Semiquantitative ARM-PCR was used to amplify the TCR alpha and beta CDR3 regions from mRNA. In ARM-PCR, tagged nested gene-specific primers were applied first, and communal superprimers then carried out the exponential amplification. Before the first-round PCR products went through the second amplification round, exonuclease was used to remove the nested primers. The amplicons were sequenced on the 454 platform, a system that can rapidly sequence millions of DNA fragments without cloning bias. An effective read was defined as a read mappable to both V and J germline segments. The published analysis was carried out like this. IRmap, which uses pyromap, a Smith-Waterman modification adapted to 454 sequencing errors, was used to assign reads to germline V, D and J segments. Cutoffs set at the 99th percentile of alignment scores from simulated random sequences were applied to filter D-beta assignments. The amino acids between the conserved V-segment Y[YFLI]C motif and the J-segment [FW]GXGT motif were defined as CDR3. Repertoire diversity was estimated with a compound Poisson process model previously applied to large-scale EST data. A procedure for detecting cross-contamination was used to argue that sample contamination was not the source of the shared CDR3s. TCRdb cleaned the public reads at Q25 with fastp, built clones with MiXCR and kept in-frame beta chains. Entries are consolidated by CDR3 protein sequence, retaining the most common genes and DNA. V and J calls and clone size were set by TCRdb, not the authors. The table for this sample lists approximately 13,000 distinct CDR3 sequences; 50% to 75% of them were counted only once. The ten biggest clones cover 2.1% of the sample.

This record comes from a study of relationships among human T cell subsets (dated by TCRdb to the early 2010s). Study-level background: The study sequenced eight distinct T cell populations from blood: pan T, CD8 cytotoxic, regulatory, Th1, Th2, naive plus transitional, activated and memory cells. On the study overall, not on this receptor specifically: The bead-based sorting could not exclude a CD4+CD8+ double-positive population. The considerable overlap in CDR3s among Th1, Th2 and regulatory T cells was taken as suggesting that cell fate choices are stochastic. Over 50% of CD8+ cytotoxic sequences belonged to clones with over 100 reads, whereas regulatory and Th2 subsets showed few such clones. Across the seven subsets, no statistically significant differences turned up in V, D and J usage, CDR3 length, or N-nucleotide additions.

The cysteine opens and the phenylalanine closes a CDR3 of 13 amino acids. Kept here is only the CDR3 DNA, which spans 39 bases and is read in frame from base 1. CDR1 and CDR2, looked up from the germline V gene (reference sequence), are DFQATT and SNEGSKA. V is cut by 6 bases and J by 7 bases, and the space between the germline ends is 16 bases. CD4+CD25+ regulatory T cells were selected from positively selected CD4+ cells using anti-CD25 beads. To isolate the T cell subsets, Miltenyi superparamagnetic beads coated with subset-specific monoclonal antibodies were used. Every T cell population came from peripheral blood. Whole blood was subjected to Ficoll separation to obtain mononuclear cells, from which monocytes were subsequently depleted using anti-CD14 microbeads. Isolated cell populations were immediately resuspended in RNAprotect reagent.

The sample taken for sequencing was Tregs sorted from blood. The chain is encoded by TRBV20-1 joined to TRBJ2-1; the D call could be TRBD1 or TRBD2, with each sharing 5 bases. The receptor's source is a man aged 40-50 years in good health. The CDR3 protein is CSAWGPRENEQFF. The DNA sequence is TGCAGTGCCTGGGGTCCCAGGGAGAATGAGCAGTTCTTC.